A selection of T cell receptor beta chains follows, all from one sample in a study of OX40 agonist ivuxolimab in advanced cancers. Data came from immunoSEQ multiplex PCR; TCRdb stores just in-frame clones and leaves some out. The sample contains 90,000 to 95,000 clones, roughly 86% of which appear only once. The material was CD4+ or CD8+ T cells sorted from blood, obtained in a trial of the OX40 agonist ivuxolimab. The receptors here all came from an adult with an advanced solid tumor such as melanoma, head and neck, liver or kidney cancer. CDR3s include the opening cysteine and the closing phenylalanine or tryptophan. D genes are given only for firm matches. Not all rows give a size; the values are once, few, many and, for expanded clones, a class.

CDR3: CASSLAQGGDTQYF
DNA: TGTGCCAGCAGTTTAGCGCAGGGTGGGGATACGCAGTATTTT
J: TRBJ2-3
D: -
V: TRBV28
size: few

CDR3: CASSPLSRVNTEAFF
DNA: TGTGCCAGCAGCCCGTTGTCCAGGGTGAACACTGAAGCTTTCTTT
J: TRBJ1-1
D: -
V: TRBV25-1
size: -

CDR3: CASSRTSGEETQYF
DNA: TGTGCCAGCAGTAGGACTAGCGGGGAAGAGACCCAGTACTTC
J: TRBJ2-5
D: TRBD2
V: TRBV2
size: -

CDR3: CAWKAGMVGEQYF
DNA: TGTGCCTGGAAGGCAGGGATGGTCGGGGAGCAGTACTTC
J: TRBJ2-7
D: -
V: TRBV30
size: -

CDR3: CAIKGTEETQYF
DNA: TGTGCCATCAAGGGCACGGAAGAGACCCAGTACTTC
J: TRBJ2-5
D: -
V: TRBV10-3
size: -

CDR3: CASTGQDRYYNSPLHF
DNA: TGTGCCAGCACCGGACAGGACCGCTACTATAATTCACCCCTCCACTTT
J: TRBJ1-6
D: TRBD1
V: TRBV28
size: -

CDR3: CASRKTSGGTDTQYF
DNA: TGTGCCAGCAGGAAGACTAGCGGGGGCACAGATACGCAGTATTTT
J: TRBJ2-3
D: TRBD2
V: TRBV6-5
size: -

CDR3: CASSPPLGPNTEAFF
DNA: TGTGCCAGCAGTCCACCCTTGGGGCCGAACACTGAAGCTTTCTTT
J: TRBJ1-1
D: -
V: TRBV28
size: -

CDR3: CASSPLDRWPYEQYF
DNA: TGTGCCAGCAGTCCCCTGGACAGGTGGCCCTACGAGCAGTACTTC
J: TRBJ2-7
D: TRBD1
V: TRBV27
size: -

CDR3: CASSLWGGGSTDTQYF
DNA: TGTGCCAGCAGTCTGTGGGGTGGCGGGAGCACAGATACGCAGTATTTT
J: TRBJ2-3
D: -
V: TRBV27
size: -

CDR3: CASSLTGGTEAFF
DNA: TGCGCCAGCAGCTTGACAGGGGGCACTGAAGCTTTCTTT
J: TRBJ1-1
D: TRBD1
V: TRBV5-1
size: -

CDR3: CASRTGAYEQYF
DNA: TGTGCCAGCAGGACAGGGGCCTACGAGCAGTACTTC
J: TRBJ2-7
D: TRBD1
V: TRBV6-1
size: -

CDR3: CASSVPLGSNQPQHF
DNA: TGTGCCAGTAGTGTACCCCTTGGGAGCAATCAGCCCCAGCATTTT
J: TRBJ1-5
D: -
V: TRBV19
size: once

CDR3: CASSKPRLASTGELFF
DNA: TGTGCCAGCAGTAAGCCACGCCTAGCGAGCACCGGGGAGCTGTTTTTT
J: TRBJ2-2
D: -
V: TRBV7-2
size: -

CDR3: CASSIGLAKNNEQFF
DNA: TGTGCCAGCAGCATCGGACTAGCGAAAAACAATGAGCAGTTCTTC
J: TRBJ2-1
D: TRBD2
V: TRBV7-2
size: -

CDR3: CASSSLGGVEPQHF
DNA: TGCGCCAGCAGCTCCTTGGGGGGGGTTGAGCCCCAGCATTTT
J: TRBJ1-5
D: -
V: TRBV5-1
size: -

CDR3: CASSYGPYSNQPQHF
DNA: TGTGCCAGCAGCTATGGGCCGTATAGCAATCAGCCCCAGCATTTT
J: TRBJ1-5
D: -
V: TRBV27
size: -

CDR3: CASSLGGTGGNGYTF
DNA: TGCGCCAGCAGCTTGGGCGGGACAGGGGGCAATGGCTACACCTTC
J: TRBJ1-2
D: TRBD1
V: TRBV5-1
size: -

CDR3: CASSLAGGGAADTQYF
DNA: TGCGCCAGCAGCTTGGCCGGGGGAGGGGCGGCAGATACGCAGTATTTT
J: TRBJ2-3
D: TRBD2
V: TRBV5-1
size: -

CDR3: CSVEPSGQETQYF
DNA: TGCAGCGTTGAACCTAGCGGCCAAGAGACCCAGTACTTC
J: TRBJ2-5
D: TRBD2
V: TRBV29-1
size: -

CDR3: CASSTVGDGNQPQHF
DNA: TGTGCCAGCAGTACCGTGGGGGACGGCAATCAGCCCCAGCATTTT
J: TRBJ1-5
D: -
V: TRBV28
size: -

CDR3: CASSSRTGYGYTF
DNA: TGTGCCAGTAGTTCCCGGACAGGGTATGGCTACACCTTC
J: TRBJ1-2
D: TRBD1
V: TRBV19
size: -

CDR3: CASRTNGRSVAGELFF
DNA: TGTGCCAGCAGGACTAACGGGAGATCGGTAGCCGGGGAGCTGTTTTTT
J: TRBJ2-2
D: -
V: TRBV7-2
size: -

CDR3: CASSVVTQETQYF
DNA: TGTGCCAGCAGTGTCGTTACCCAAGAGACCCAGTACTTC
J: TRBJ2-5
D: -
V: TRBV2
size: -

CDR3: CASSLEGFKETQYF
DNA: TGCGCCAGCAGCTTGGAAGGGTTTAAGGAGACCCAGTACTTC
J: TRBJ2-5
D: -
V: TRBV5-1
size: -

CDR3: CASSVSGLGVGNTIYF
DNA: TGTGCCAGCAGCGTCTCAGGTTTGGGGGTTGGAAACACCATATATTTT
J: TRBJ1-3
D: -
V: TRBV9
size: -

CDR3: CASSLEGRSTDTQYF
DNA: TGCGCCAGCAGCTTGGAGGGGAGGTCTACAGATACGCAGTATTTT
J: TRBJ2-3
D: -
V: TRBV5-1
size: -

CDR3: CASSRNRGQGAEQYF
DNA: TGTGCCAGCAGCCGTAATAGGGGACAGGGGGCCGAGCAGTACTTC
J: TRBJ2-7
D: TRBD1
V: TRBV5-4
size: once

CDR3: CAISENKEELFF
DNA: TGTGCCATCAGTGAGAACAAGGAGGAGCTGTTTTTT
J: TRBJ2-2
D: -
V: TRBV10-3
size: once

CDR3: CASSLGTGNGYTF
DNA: TGTGCCAGCAGCTTGGGGACAGGGAATGGCTACACCTTC
J: TRBJ1-2
D: TRBD1
V: TRBV5-5
size: -

CDR3: CASSLAQRRGYTF
DNA: TGTGCCAGCAGCTTAGCCCAACGTCGGGGCTACACCTTC
J: TRBJ1-2
D: -
V: TRBV7-9
size: -

CDR3: CASTPNSPYNEQFF
DNA: TGTGCCAGCACGCCGAATAGCCCTTACAATGAGCAGTTCTTC
J: TRBJ2-1
D: -
V: TRBV7-9
size: -

CDR3: CAWRKSSGSLGLFF
DNA: TGTGCCTGGAGAAAGTCTAGCGGGAGTTTAGGACTGTTCTTC
J: TRBJ2-1
D: TRBD2
V: TRBV30
size: -

CDR3: CSVEEGGSETQYF
DNA: TGCAGCGTTGAAGAAGGGGGATCAGAGACCCAGTACTTC
J: TRBJ2-5
D: -
V: TRBV29-1
size: -

CDR3: CASNAVGHNEQFF
DNA: TGTGCCAGCAACGCTGTTGGCCACAATGAGCAGTTCTTC
J: TRBJ2-1
D: -
V: TRBV5-6
size: -

CDR3: CASSPGLAGADEQFF
DNA: TGTGCCAGCAGCCCGGGACTAGCGGGAGCCGATGAGCAGTTCTTC
J: TRBJ2-1
D: TRBD2
V: TRBV7-2
size: -

CDR3: CATTDRINNEQFF
DNA: TGTGCCACTACGGACAGGATTAACAATGAGCAGTTCTTC
J: TRBJ2-1
D: TRBD1
V: TRBV7-2
size: -

CDR3: CSVERGRNEQFF
DNA: TGCAGCGTTGAGCGGGGCCGAAATGAGCAGTTCTTC
J: TRBJ2-1
D: -
V: TRBV29-1
size: -